Listed here are 12 T cell receptor beta chains from one sample, sequenced in a study of blood T cell repertoires in COVID-19 (dated by TCRdb to between 2020 and 2021). The receptor library was made with the immunoSEQ multiplex PCR assay. Not all clones reach the TCRdb copy of this immuneACCESS table, which keeps in-frame sequences only. Checked studies attribute under half of the gap to unresolved V genes and leave the rest unexplained. The sample contains 230,000 or so clones, roughly 82% of them found a single time. About 2.1% of the sample rests with the top ten. The sequenced sample was peripheral blood. These receptor sequences come from a man in his forties who had recovered from COVID-19.

This rearrangement joins TRBV5-4 to TRBJ2-3; possibly TRBD2 for D (5 bases). In germline, CDR1 is SGHNT, CDR2 YYREEE (reference sequence). The CDR3 length is 15 residues. The ends were cut back, 3 bases at V and 6 bases at J, with 17 bases in the middle. This CDR3 reads CASSSTVAPSDTQYF. DNA of the CDR3: TGTGCCAGCAGCTCCACGGTAGCGCCCTCCGATACGCAGTATTTT. The variable domain in full, with the rest retrieved from reference TRBV5-4 and TRBJ2-3, is ETGVTQSPTHLIKTRGQQVTLRCSSQSGHNTVSWYQQALGQGPQFIFQYYREEENGRGNFPPRFSGLQFPNYSSELNVNALELDDSALYLCASSSTVAPSDTQYFGPGTRLTVL.

The genes are TRBV28 and TRBJ1-6, with TRBD1 identical over 8 bases. This CDR3 contains 19 residues. J was trimmed by 6 bases and V by 2 bases; bases with no gene match: 15. Germline-derived CDR1 and CDR2 are MDHEN and SYDVKM. The CDR3 loop is CASSLSLGRGRPTNSPLHF. As DNA, the CDR3 is TGTGCCAGCAGTTTAAGCTTGGGCAGGGGGCGACCCACTAATTCACCCCTCCACTTT.

The chain carries TRBV24-1 and TRBJ2-5; tentative D call: TRBD2 (6 bases). Per the germline V gene, CDR1 is KGHDR and CDR2 is SFDVKD. Trimming cost V 2 bases and J 5 bases, with 14 bases left between them. CDR3 size: 15 residues. The CDR3, as DNA: TGTGCCACCAGTGATTCGCGGGGTGCGGGGGAGACCCAGTACTTC. Amino acid sequence: CATSDSRGAGETQYF.

This clone was counted only a few times. This chain joins TRBV4-2 and TRBJ1-2; D may be TRBD1 (6 bases). Germline V gene lookup returns CDR1 LGHNA and CDR2 YNFKEQ. The V gene lost 4 bases and the J gene lost 3 bases, with 15 bases spanning the gap. The CDR3 totals 15 residues. The CDR3 sequence: CASSPPARTDYGYTF. The CDR3 coding sequence is TGTGCCAGCAGCCCCCCGGCCAGGACAGACTATGGCTACACCTTC.

The J gene is TRBJ1-5, the V gene TRBV9; TRBD1 aligns across 9 bases. Germline V gene data show CDR1 as SGDLS and CDR2 as YYNGEE. V lost 0 bases and J lost 2; bases outside the gene matches: 0. This CDR3 is built from 15 residues. CDR3 in amino acids: CASSVGTGGNQPQHF. DNA of the CDR3: TGTGCCAGCAGCGTAGGGACAGGGGGCAATCAGCCCCAGCATTTT.

The chain links TRBV5-1 to TRBJ1-2; 9 bases fit TRBD1. Germline CDR1 SGHRS, CDR2 YFSETQ. This CDR3 is built from 18 residues. The trim removed 4 bases at V and 0 bases at J, leaving 13 bases unmatched. This CDR3 is CASSPSGDRVLSNYGYTF. The CDR3 coding sequence is TGCGCCAGCAGCCCGTCAGGGGACAGGGTCCTTTCTAACTATGGCTACACCTTC.

This clone appeared a single time. J is TRBJ2-7 and V is TRBV7-6, with D possibly being TRBD1 (6 bases). There are 18 residues in the CDR3. CDR1 and CDR2 (germline): SGHVS, FNYEAQ. The V gene lost 1 base and the J gene lost 1 base, with 20 bases spanning the gap. Written as DNA, the CDR3 is TGTGCCAGCAGCTTAGGGGTCGGGGCTCCGAGGGGGTCCTACGAGCAGTACTTC. This encodes CASSLGVGAPRGSYEQYF.

This clone was seen just once. The chain is built from TRBV7-9 and TRBJ1-3; unclear D gene. The CDR3 loop spans 16 amino acids. In germline, CDR1 is SEHNR, CDR2 FQNEAQ (reference sequence). Trimming stripped 6 bases from V and 0 bases from J, with 15 bases between. The CDR3 protein is CASSLLSSNSGNTIYF. Written as DNA, the CDR3 is TGTGCCAGCAGTCTTCTATCTTCTAACTCTGGAAACACCATATATTTT.

This chain links TRBV18 with TRBJ1-1; 10 bases fit TRBD1. CDR3 length: 18 residues. The germline V gene has CDR1 KGHSH and CDR2 LQKENI. The V and J ends lost 2 bases and 1 base, in that order; junction bases with no gene match: 10. The DNA for the CDR3 is TGTGCCAGCTCACCAAGGGAGGAGACAGGGGGCGCGAACACTGAAGCTTTCTTT. This encodes CASSPREETGGANTEAFF.

The chain couples TRBV7-2 to TRBJ2-7; the match to TRBD1 covers 7 bases. There are 15 residues in the CDR3. V trimming: 1 base; J trimming: 3 bases; junction bases outside the gene matches: 6. Per the germline V gene, CDR1 is SGHTA and CDR2 is FQGNSA. The CDR3, as DNA: TGTGCCAGCAGCTTAGTGACAGGGCAAGGCTACGAGCAGTACTTC. Translating it yields CASSLVTGQGYEQYF.

The rearrangement links TRBV9 to TRBJ1-3, with TRBD1 matching over 7 bases. This CDR3 is built from 15 residues. The germline V gene encodes CDR1 SGDLS and CDR2 YYNGEE. V was clipped by 0 bases and J by 7 bases; unmatched bases: 7. The CDR3 spells CASSVEGQSGNTIYF. In DNA, the CDR3 is TGTGCCAGCAGCGTAGAGGGACAGTCCGGGAACACCATATATTTT.

This rearrangement joins TRBV5-1 to TRBJ2-3, with 10 bases identical to TRBD2. In germline, CDR1 is SGHRS, CDR2 YFSETQ. The CDR3 extends over 17 amino acids. V dropped 0 bases and J dropped 1; count of bases not matched to a gene: 5. The CDR3 spells CASSLASGGAGTDTQYF. CDR3 nucleotides: TGCGCCAGCAGCTTGGCCAGCGGGGGGGCGGGCACAGATACGCAGTATTTT.